The next 26 T cell receptor beta chains were all read from a single sample in a study of human T cells and chemical hapten exposure. TCRdb re-called the RACE reads with MiXCR, one entry per CDR3 protein. The sample has roughly 200,000 distinct CDR3 sequences, 24% seen once; the top ten hold roughly 2.5%. Documented time point: patch test 3, about 24 weeks after DPC sensitization. Treatment denoted: therapeutic diphenylcyclopropenone sensitization with weekly scalp DPC. The source was whole blood, collected in connection with sensitization to the hapten diphenylcyclopropenone (DPC). The receptor source for this set is a woman between 35 and 50 years old with alopecia areata. Some clones in this sample may be carry-over from other donors' samples.

Comments on this clonotype: Because it lacks the conserved phenylalanine or tryptophan at the end, this CDR3 is likely a read error. V and J are TRBV20-1 and TRBJ2-5; D is possibly TRBD2 (5 bases). V shed 0 bases and J shed 2 bases, with 22 bases lying between them. The germline CDR1 and CDR2 sequences are DFQATT and SNEGSKA (reference sequence). The CDR3 is made up of 18 amino acids. The CDR3 DNA sequence: TGCAGTGCTAGAGATGTGAGAGGACTCGGCAGACCTCAAGAGACCCAGTACCTC. The encoded protein is CSARDVRGLGRPQETQYL.

The rearrangement uses TRBV5-1 and TRBJ2-5, with D hard to call. Trimming removed 7 bases at V and 0 bases at J, with 16 bases between. Germline assignment: CDR1 SGHRS and CDR2 YFSETQ. This CDR3 spans 15 amino acids. CDR3 residues: CASSPTDGYQETQYF. The CDR3 nucleotides read TGCGCCAGCTCCCCTACTGACGGTTACCAAGAGACCCAGTACTTC.

This chain links TRBV28 with TRBJ2-5; D is tentatively TRBD1 or TRBD2 (5 bases each). The CDR3 has 14 amino acids. The V gene lost 5 bases and the J gene lost 1 base, with 11 bases spanning the gap. Germline V gene sequence: CDR1 MDHEN, CDR2 SYDVKM. The CDR3 protein is CASSRPGAQETQYF. CDR3 bases: TGTGCCAGCAGTCGTCCCGGGGCCCAAGAGACCCAGTACTTC.

This clonotype was recorded once. The chain has TRBV28 and TRBJ2-7; 9 bases agree with TRBD2. Germline CDR1 reads MDHEN; CDR2 reads SYDVKM. This CDR3 has 15 residues. J lost 7 bases, V lost 6 bases, and 13 bases had no gene match. The CDR3 nucleotides are TGTGCCAGCAGGACGAGCGGGAGGCCGGCGGGGGAGCAGTACTTC. Translated, it gives CASRTSGRPAGEQYF.

This clonotype was seen more than once but under ten times. J is TRBJ1-2 and V is TRBV6-2 or TRBV6-3, with D maybe TRBD1 (5 bases). CDR3 length equals 14 residues. Germline V gene data show CDR1 as MNHEY and CDR2 as SVGEGT. Trimming stripped 6 bases from V and 2 bases from J, with 13 bases between. The CDR3 sequence: CASSRGLSNYGYTF. The CDR3 DNA reads TGTGCCAGCAGCCGGGGCCTATCCAACTATGGCTACACCTTC.

The table lists this clonotype with a few counts. The J gene is TRBJ1-6, the V gene TRBV20-1, with 8 bases lining up with TRBD1. The germline gives CDR1 DFQATT, CDR2 SNEGSKA (reference sequence). V lost 5 bases and J lost 10; bases outside the gene matches: 10. This CDR3 has 14 residues. Here the CDR3 reads CSAGLGQGRSPLHF. In nucleotides, the CDR3 is TGCAGTGCTGGCCTCGGACAGGGCAGGTCACCCCTCCACTTT.

The rearrangement uses TRBV6-2 or TRBV6-3 and TRBJ1-5, with a possible D match to TRBD1 (6 bases). This CDR3 contains 20 residues. Trimming removed 5 bases at V and 7 bases at J, with 33 bases between. CDR1 and CDR2 from the germline V gene are MNHEY and SVGEGT. The CDR3 region is CASSRRGSYRVSSDRQPQHF. CDR3 coding DNA: TGTGCCAGCAGTCGACGAGGGTCGTACAGGGTTTCTTCGGACCGACAGCCCCAGCATTTT.

The chain links TRBV18 to TRBJ2-1; the D gene is possibly TRBD2 (5 bases). CDR1 is KGHSH and CDR2 is LQKENI in the germline V gene. The CDR3 covers 15 residues. V lost 2 bases and J 0 bases, leaving 8 bases between the germline ends. CDR3 bases: TGTGCCAGCTCACCAGGGAGCGGCTCCTACAATGAGCAGTTCTTC. It codes for CASSPGSGSYNEQFF. The entire variable domain, with the rest obtained from reference TRBV18 and TRBJ2-1, is as follows: NAGVMQNPRHLVRRRGQEARLRCSPMKGHSHVYWYRQLPEEGLKFMVYLQKENIIDESGMPKERFSAEFPKEGPSILRIQQVVRGDSAAYFCASSPGSGSYNEQFFGPGTRLTVL.

This clonotype occurred a few times. This chain links TRBV12-3 or TRBV12-4 with TRBJ1-1; D is ambiguous. The CDR3 consists of 14 residues. V lost 6 bases, J lost 3 bases, and 14 bases lay in between. The CDR3 nucleotides read TGTGCCAGCAGCCGCATGCGCTCGTACACTGAAGCTTTCTTT. Protein: CASSRMRSYTEAFF.

This clonotype was seen a few times. The J gene is TRBJ2-3, the V gene TRBV4-3; 8 bases agree with TRBD2. Per the germline V gene, CDR1 is LGHNA and CDR2 is YSLEER. This CDR3 is built from 15 residues. V trimming: 1 base; J trimming: 4 bases; junction bases outside the gene matches: 4. Here the CDR3 DNA reads TGCGCCAGCAGCCAAGCGGGAGGGAGGCCAGATACGCAGTATTTT. Encoded protein: CASSQAGGRPDTQYF.

The rearrangement joins TRBV7-2 to TRBJ1-5; D might be TRBD1 (6 bases). This CDR3 is built from 15 residues. V was clipped by 5 bases and J by 3 bases, with 14 bases between them. Germline V gene lookup returns CDR1 SGHTA and CDR2 FQGNSA. The CDR3 spells CASSLDSVANQPQHF. In nucleotides, the CDR3 is TGTGCCAGCAGCCTGGACAGTGTGGCCAATCAGCCCCAGCATTTT.

This clonotype occurred a few times. The chain is built from TRBV7-2 and TRBJ1-2; D is possibly TRBD1 (6 bases). This CDR3 has 12 amino acids. Trimming removed 3 bases at V and 6 bases at J, with 8 bases between. Germline V gives CDR1 SGHTA, CDR2 FQGNSA. The CDR3 coding sequence is TGTGCCAGCAGCTTGGACAGAAATGGCTACACCTTC. Its translation: CASSLDRNGYTF. The full variable domain, completed using reference TRBV7-2 and TRBJ1-2, is GAGVSQSPSNKVTEKGKDVELRCDPISGHTALYWYRQSLGQGLEFLIYFQGNSAPDKSGLPSDRFSAERTGGSVSTLTIQRTQQEDSAVYLCASSLDRNGYTFGSGTRLTVV.

This clonotype was counted only a few times. This chain links TRBV4-3 with TRBJ1-4; D is ambiguous. The CDR3 has 15 amino acids. Germline V CDR1 and CDR2: LGHNA, YSLEER. V shed 1 base and J shed 0 bases, with 6 bases lying between them. This CDR3 is CASSQATATNEKLFF. CDR3 in DNA: TGCGCCAGCAGCCAAGCAACAGCAACTAATGAAAAACTGTTTTTT.

The chain carries TRBV2 and TRBJ1-2, with D unresolved. Deletions cut 1 base from V and 7 bases from J, with 7 bases between. The CDR3 spans 12 residues. The germline CDR1 and CDR2 sequences are SNHLY and FYNNEI. The CDR3 DNA sequence: TGTGCCAGCAGTGAAGACCGCACTGGCTACACCTTC. Translation gives CASSEDRTGYTF.

The chain recombines TRBV7-9 with TRBJ1-2; TRBD1 matches at 7 bases. CDR1 is SEHNR and CDR2 is FQNEAQ in the germline V gene (reference sequence). This CDR3 spans 15 amino acids. Losses at the gene ends were 4 bases for V and 1 base for J; bases not matched to a gene: 6. CDR3 residues: CASSSGQVFNYGYTF. The CDR3 DNA sequence: TGTGCCAGCAGCTCTGGACAGGTTTTTAACTATGGCTACACCTTC.

The rearrangement uses TRBV6-2 or TRBV6-3 and TRBJ2-3; TRBD2 matches 12 bases. Per germline, CDR1 MNHEY and CDR2 SVGEGT. The CDR3 is made up of 16 amino acids. V lost 6 bases and J lost 1; bases outside the gene matches: 5. As DNA, the CDR3 is TGTGCCAGCAGACGACTAGCGGGAGACGGCACAGATACGCAGTATTTT. Its protein is CASRRLAGDGTDTQYF.

This CDR3 reads CASSRYRGEQYF. The DNA of the CDR3 is TGTGCCAGCAGCCGATACAGGGGCGAGCAGTACTTC. V is TRBV27 and J is TRBJ2-7, with TRBD1 matching over 7 bases. Per the germline V gene, CDR1 is MNHEY and CDR2 is SMNVEV (reference sequence). The CDR3 is 12 residues long. J lost 6 bases, V lost 6 bases, and 5 bases had no gene match.

V usage is TRBV3-1 and J usage is TRBJ2-7, with D unclear. The CDR3 contains 13 residues. Looked up from germline, CDR1 is LGHDT and CDR2 is YNNKEL (reference sequence). Trimming cost V 3 bases and J 6 bases, with 12 bases left between them. In nucleotides, the CDR3 is TGTGCCAGCAGCCAGCCCAGCTCATCCGAGCAGTACTTC. Protein: CASSQPSSSEQYF.

This clonotype was recorded a few times. The chain is built from TRBV6-2 or TRBV6-3 and TRBJ2-7; the match to TRBD1 covers 8 bases. CDR1 and CDR2 from the germline V gene are MNHEY and SVGEGT. The CDR3 extends over 15 amino acids. With V trimmed by 2 bases and J by 3 bases, 6 bases remained unmatched. This chain's CDR3 is CASSYTGTGLYEQYF. In nucleotides, the CDR3 is TGTGCCAGCAGTTACACAGGGACAGGCCTCTACGAGCAGTACTTC.

The table lists this clonotype with many counts. The chain is built from TRBV7-2 and TRBJ2-5, with D uncertain. CDR1 and CDR2 (germline): SGHTA, FQGNSA. The CDR3 runs 17 residues. V dropped 0 bases and J dropped 6 bases, with 20 bases sitting between them. CDR3 loop: CASSLAVAHGDMKTQYF. The CDR3 DNA sequence: TGTGCCAGCAGCTTAGCCGTCGCCCATGGGGATATGAAGACCCAGTACTTC.

This clonotype was detected a few times. V gene TRBV5-1 combines with J gene TRBJ2-1; maybe TRBD2 (5 bases). The CDR3 is made up of 17 amino acids. V lost 0 bases, J lost 0 bases, and 13 bases lay in between. Looked up from germline, CDR1 is SGHRS and CDR2 is YFSETQ. CDR3 residues: CASSLAPSRSSYNEQFF. In nucleotides, the CDR3 is TGCGCCAGCAGCTTGGCACCTAGCCGGAGCTCCTACAATGAGCAGTTCTTC.

The sample holds a few counts of this clonotype. The gene calls are TRBV7-2 and TRBJ2-2; the D is unclear. V was trimmed by 5 bases and J by 6 bases, leaving 7 bases between them. The CDR3 contains 12 residues. Germline values: CDR1 SGHTA, CDR2 FQGNSA. The chain's CDR3 is CASSRLPGELFF. The DNA for the CDR3 is TGTGCCAGCAGCCGACTCCCCGGGGAGCTGTTTTTT.

This clonotype came up a few times. This rearrangement joins TRBV29-1 to TRBJ2-5; no clear D. Germline CDR1 is SQVTM and CDR2 is ANQGSEA. Trimming removed 4 bases at V and 4 bases at J, with 10 bases between. This CDR3 is built from 12 residues. The chain's CDR3 is CSVAGQVETQYF. The CDR3 region has the DNA TGCAGCGTTGCTGGTCAGGTAGAGACCCAGTACTTC.

The chain joins TRBV7-9 to TRBJ2-3; TRBD2 is a possible D gene (6 bases). Germline CDR1 reads SEHNR; CDR2 reads FQNEAQ (reference sequence). The V end was cut by 5 bases, the J end by 0 bases, with 15 bases between. The length of the CDR3 is 16 residues. The CDR3 here is CASSPLASLSTDTQYF. The CDR3 DNA reads TGTGCCAGCAGCCCACTAGCTTCGTTAAGCACAGATACGCAGTATTTT. Full variable domain (rest looked up from reference TRBV7-9 and TRBJ2-3): DTGVSQNPRHKITKRGQNVTFRCDPISEHNRLYWYRQTLGQGPEFLTYFQNEAQLEKSRLLSDRFSAERPKGSFSTLEIQRTEQGDSAMYLCASSPLASLSTDTQYFGPGTRLTVL.

The V gene is TRBV24-1, the J gene TRBJ2-7; D is unresolved. Germline values: CDR1 KGHDR, CDR2 SFDVKD. Between the trimmed V and J ends, which lost 5 bases and 0 bases, there was a span of 7 bases. The CDR3 is made up of 13 amino acids. In DNA, the CDR3 is TGTGCCACCAGTGCTACCTTCTCCTACGAGCAGTACTTC. It yields the protein CATSATFSYEQYF.

This clonotype showed up just a few times. V gene TRBV5-6 combines with J gene TRBJ2-3, with 10 bases fitting TRBD2. The trim removed 3 bases at V and 5 bases at J, leaving 12 bases unmatched. The germline V gene encodes CDR1 SGHDT and CDR2 YYEEEE. The CDR3 loop spans 17 amino acids. The CDR3 region is CASSSQGVAGGEDTQYF. As DNA, the CDR3 is TGTGCCAGCAGCTCCCAAGGGGTAGCGGGAGGAGAAGATACGCAGTATTTT.